Listed below are T cell receptor beta chains from one sample, sequenced in a study of regulatory T cells in long-lasting Graves disease. MiXCR was run by TCRdb on the multiplex PCR reads, yielding one entry per CDR3 protein. The sample holds 600,000 to 850,000 distinct CDR3 sequences, around 30% seen once. This specimen consisted of peripheral blood mononuclear cells (PBMCs), obtained when the disease was refractory, from a patient treated with antithyroid drugs. These receptors all come from a female donor with Graves disease. The CDR3 runs from the conserved cysteine through the conserved F or W.

J gene | V gene | CDR3 protein
TRBJ1-4 | TRBV6-9 | CASSYLGTGVTNEKLFF
TRBJ1-2 | TRBV6-1 | CASSGSGTEGYTF
TRBJ2-7 | TRBV5-1 | CASSEGRESQYF
TRBJ2-7 | TRBV6-1 | CASRTSGEHEQYF
TRBJ1-2 | TRBV29-1 | CSVDRGQDYGYTF
TRBJ1-1 | TRBV19 | CASSRQRNTEAFF
TRBJ1-1 | TRBV20-1 | CSARTGSGGTEAFF
TRBJ1-1 | TRBV10-3 | CAISPRREAEAFF
TRBJ1-1 | TRBV13 | CASSSGTLAFF
TRBJ1-1 | TRBV6-1 | CACRALNTEAFF
TRBJ1-1 | TRBV15 | CATSRDYLAVTEAFF
TRBJ1-1 | TRBV28 | CASSLTGIPEAFF
TRBJ1-1 | TRBV27 | CASSSRDRYEAFF
TRBJ1-6 | TRBV5-1 | CASSLGGDPYNSPLHF
TRBJ1-2 | TRBV4-2 | CASSQHGRLGYTF
TRBJ1-4 | TRBV3-1 | CASSHRRQLNEKLFF
TRBJ1-5 | TRBV3-1 | CASNQGGRGDQPQHF
TRBJ2-1 | TRBV30 | CAWSTSLADINEQFF
TRBJ2-7 | TRBV15 | CATSRGLGQDDSYEQYF
TRBJ2-7 | TRBV2 | CASSVRGREQYF
TRBJ1-5 | TRBV28 | CASSLVTGTGYNQPQHF
TRBJ2-5 | TRBV7-9 | CASSSVLGLAGGPETQYF
TRBJ1-5 | TRBV5-1 | CASSLQGSRDQPQHF
TRBJ1-6 | TRBV3-1 | CASSQDVRGSSPLHF
TRBJ1-2 | TRBV3-1 | CASSQVVGTGYGYTF
TRBJ2-1 | TRBV11-2 | CASRYSYEQFF
TRBJ2-1 | TRBV11-1 | CASSSGQGKYNEQFF
TRBJ2-2 | TRBV19 | CASSVKTSGNTGELFF
TRBJ1-2 | TRBV2 | CASSEMGRVNGYTF
TRBJ2-7 | TRBV5-1 | CASSADLGFYEQYF
TRBJ1-5 | TRBV6-5 | CASSYSGGFNQPQHF
TRBJ1-4 | TRBV20-1 | CSARRVGGEKLFF
TRBJ2-7 | TRBV6-2/TRBV6-3 | CASSGGAAGYEQYF
TRBJ1-6 | TRBV6-2/TRBV6-3 | CASSYGSQRSPLHF
TRBJ1-2 | TRBV20-1 | CSARAGNYGYTF
TRBJ1-1 | TRBV11-2 | CASTVGAMNTEAFF
TRBJ1-2 | TRBV7-2 | CASSLVTLSYTF
TRBJ2-2 | TRBV6-9 | CASSYSSLAGGFTGELFF
TRBJ1-5 | TRBV28 | CASSRQGGGQPQHF
TRBJ2-7 | TRBV3-1 | CASSQGPGWDFAYEQYF
TRBJ2-7 | TRBV7-9 | CASSALAGGPHEQYF
TRBJ2-7 | TRBV20-1 | CSARKPGVAEQYF
TRBJ1-1 | TRBV2 | CASRAKRDGQLAFF
TRBJ2-7 | TRBV2 | CASSAGHWDFGSYEQYF
TRBJ2-7 | TRBV5-6 | CASSLVRDRAYEQYF
TRBJ1-1 | TRBV2 | CASSEGQGMNTEAFF
TRBJ1-2 | TRBV7-9 | CASSLALAGQGARGYTF
TRBJ2-1 | TRBV12-3/TRBV12-4 | CASSEEGLGYNEQFF
TRBJ1-1 | TRBV29-1 | CSAGQGLTEAFF
TRBJ1-6 | TRBV12-3/TRBV12-4 | CASSQTGGNSPLHF
TRBJ2-7 | TRBV5-1 | CASSWRQGTYEQYF
TRBJ2-2 | TRBV20-1 | CSARSASGYTGELFF
TRBJ1-3 | TRBV7-2 | CASSALGGPGLGNTIYF
TRBJ1-5 | TRBV6-5 | CASSSPTQPQHF
TRBJ1-2 | TRBV5-1 | CASSATGPLDYGYTF
TRBJ2-5 | TRBV5-1 | CASSQTPAEETQYF
TRBJ1-4 | TRBV5-1 | CASSLNWGQNEKLFF
TRBJ2-7 | TRBV6-5 | CASSSFGREGLSYEQYF
TRBJ2-5 | TRBV2 | CASIRGTYQETQYF